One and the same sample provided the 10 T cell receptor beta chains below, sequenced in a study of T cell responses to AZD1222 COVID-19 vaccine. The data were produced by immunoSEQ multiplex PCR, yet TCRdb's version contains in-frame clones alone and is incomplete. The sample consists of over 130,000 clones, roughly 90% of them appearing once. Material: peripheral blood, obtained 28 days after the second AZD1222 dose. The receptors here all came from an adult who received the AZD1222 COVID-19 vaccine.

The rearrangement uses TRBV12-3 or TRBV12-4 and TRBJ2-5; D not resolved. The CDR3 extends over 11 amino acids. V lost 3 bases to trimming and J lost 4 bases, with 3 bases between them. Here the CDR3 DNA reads TGTGCCAGCAGTTTCGGAGAGACCCAGTACTTC. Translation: CASSFGETQYF.

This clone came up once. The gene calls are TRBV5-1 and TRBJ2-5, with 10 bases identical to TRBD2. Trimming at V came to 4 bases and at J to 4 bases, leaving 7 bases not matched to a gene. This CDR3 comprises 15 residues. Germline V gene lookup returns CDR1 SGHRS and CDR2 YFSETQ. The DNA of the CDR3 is TGCGCCAGCAGCCCTACGACTAGCGGGTTAGAGACCCAGTACTTC. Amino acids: CASSPTTSGLETQYF.

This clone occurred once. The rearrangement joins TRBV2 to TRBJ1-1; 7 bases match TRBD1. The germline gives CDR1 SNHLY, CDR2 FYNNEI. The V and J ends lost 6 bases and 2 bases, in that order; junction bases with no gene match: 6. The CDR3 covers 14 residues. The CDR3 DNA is TGTGCCAGCAGGGGGACAGAGGGAAACACTGAAGCTTTCTTT. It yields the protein CASRGTEGNTEAFF.

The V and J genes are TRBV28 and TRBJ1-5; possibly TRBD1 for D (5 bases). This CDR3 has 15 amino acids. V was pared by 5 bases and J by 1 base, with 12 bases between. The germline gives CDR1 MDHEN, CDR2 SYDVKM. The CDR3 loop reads CASSLAGRSNQPQHF. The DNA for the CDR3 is TGTGCCAGCAGTCTAGCAGGGCGGAGCAATCAGCCCCAGCATTTT.

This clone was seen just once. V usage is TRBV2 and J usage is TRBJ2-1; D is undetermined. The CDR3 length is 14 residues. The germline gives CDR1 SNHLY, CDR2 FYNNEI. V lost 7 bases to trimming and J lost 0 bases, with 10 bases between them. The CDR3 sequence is CASTAALSYNEQFF. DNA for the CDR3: TGTGCCAGCACGGCGGCACTCTCCTACAATGAGCAGTTCTTC.

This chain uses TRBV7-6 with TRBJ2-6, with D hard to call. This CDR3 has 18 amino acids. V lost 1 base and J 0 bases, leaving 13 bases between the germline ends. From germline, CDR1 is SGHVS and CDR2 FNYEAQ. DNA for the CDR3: TGTGCCAGCAGCTTAGTTCCCACCCAATTCTCTGGGGCCAACGTCCTGACTTTC. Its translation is CASSLVPTQFSGANVLTF. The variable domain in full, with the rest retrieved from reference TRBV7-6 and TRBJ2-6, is GAGVSQSPRYKVTKRGQDVALRCDPISGHVSLYWYRQALGQGPEFLTYFNYEAQQDKSGLPNDRFSAERPEGSISTLTIQRTEQRDSAMYRCASSLVPTQFSGANVLTFGAGSRLTVL.

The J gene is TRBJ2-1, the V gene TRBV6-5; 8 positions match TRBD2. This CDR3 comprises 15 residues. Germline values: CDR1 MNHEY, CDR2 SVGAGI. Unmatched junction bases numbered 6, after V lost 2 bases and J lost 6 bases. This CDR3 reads CASSYAGGRANEQFF. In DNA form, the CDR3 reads TGTGCCAGCAGTTACGCGGGGGGAAGGGCCAATGAGCAGTTCTTC.

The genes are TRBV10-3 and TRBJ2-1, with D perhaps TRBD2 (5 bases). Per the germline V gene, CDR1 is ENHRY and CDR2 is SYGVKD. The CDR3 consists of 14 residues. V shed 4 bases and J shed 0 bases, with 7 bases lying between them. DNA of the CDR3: TGTGCCATCAGTGGGAGGAGCTCCTACAATGAGCAGTTCTTC. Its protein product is CAISGRSSYNEQFF.

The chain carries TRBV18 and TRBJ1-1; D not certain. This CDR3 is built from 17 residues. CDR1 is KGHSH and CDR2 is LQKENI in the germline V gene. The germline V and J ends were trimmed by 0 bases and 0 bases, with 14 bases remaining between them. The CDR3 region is CASSPPIRDGMNTEAFF. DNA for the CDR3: TGTGCCAGCTCACCACCAATACGGGATGGGATGAACACTGAAGCTTTCTTT. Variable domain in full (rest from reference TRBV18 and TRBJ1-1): NAGVMQNPRHLVRRRGQEARLRCSPMKGHSHVYWYRQLPEEGLKFMVYLQKENIIDESGMPKERFSAEFPKEGPSILRIQQVVRGDSAAYFCASSPPIRDGMNTEAFFGQGTRLTVV.

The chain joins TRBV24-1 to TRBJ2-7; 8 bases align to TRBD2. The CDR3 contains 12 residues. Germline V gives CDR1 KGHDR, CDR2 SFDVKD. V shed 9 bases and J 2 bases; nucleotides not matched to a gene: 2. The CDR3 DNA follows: TGTGCCACCCAGCGGGAGACCTACGAGCAGTACTTC. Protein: CATQRETYEQYF.